The next 25 T cell receptor beta chains were all read from a single sample in a study of cytomegalovirus exposure and HLA in healthy donors (TCRdb year 2017). The library was produced with the immunoSEQ multiplex PCR assay. The multiplex PCR relied on a mix of 60 forward primers for TCR Vbeta segments and 13 reverse primers for TCR Jbeta segments. TCRdb took over this immuneACCESS table, retaining in-frame rearrangements with V and J assigned. Such tables are incomplete; in checked studies, under half of the missing clones stem from an unresolved V gene, and the remainder is unexplained. The table for this sample lists over 130,000 clones; around 78% of them were counted only once. The ten largest clonotypes hold roughly 6.2% of the sample. The sequencing input was PBMCs. The receptors were gathered from a woman aged 40 to 50 in good health and CMV-seropositive.

The chain links TRBV6-5 to TRBJ2-5, with D unresolved. The CDR3 spans 14 residues. The V end lost 0 bases, the J end lost 2 bases, and 7 bases lay between the germline ends. The germline gives CDR1 MNHEY, CDR2 SVGAGI. The CDR3 reads CASSYSLKQETQYF. For the CDR3, the DNA is TGTGCCAGCAGTTACTCACTGAAACAAGAGACCCAGTACTTC.

This clone came up many times. This sequence joins TRBV2 and TRBJ1-1; 7 bases line up with TRBD1. V lost 6 bases and J lost 10; bases outside the gene matches: 14. This CDR3 spans 14 amino acids. Germline V lookup: CDR1 SNHLY, CDR2 FYNNEI. CDR3 sequence: CASSANKGAVGAFF. The CDR3 DNA sequence: TGTGCCAGCAGCGCCAACAAGGGGGCGGTGGGAGCTTTCTTT.

This clone has a handful of counts. The chain is built from TRBV27 and TRBJ2-4; 9 positions agree with TRBD2. Unmatched junction bases numbered 8, after V lost 2 bases and J lost 3 bases. CDR3 size: 17 residues. Germline lookup yields CDR1 MNHEY and CDR2 SMNVEV (reference sequence). The CDR3 nucleotides read TGTGCCAGCAGTTTAGAGGGTAGCGGGAGTGTCAAAAACATTCAGTACTTC. Amino acid sequence: CASSLEGSGSVKNIQYF.

This clone was counted between two and nine times. This chain uses TRBV5-1 with TRBJ1-4; TRBD1 might be the D (5 bases). Germline V gene data show CDR1 as SGHRS and CDR2 as YFSETQ. The CDR3 length is 14 residues. Trimming cost V 4 bases and J 10 bases, with 17 bases left between them. The CDR3 DNA is TGCGCCAGCAGCGAACCAGGGATTTGGCCAAAACTGTTTTTT. Amino acids: CASSEPGIWPKLFF.

This clone was recorded at least ten times. The chain employs TRBV6-1 and TRBJ1-1, with D perhaps matching TRBD1 (5 bases). This CDR3 is built from 14 residues. CDR1 is MNHNS and CDR2 is SASEGT in the germline V gene. The V end was cut by 5 bases, the J end by 1 base, with 11 bases between. CDR3 in amino acids: CASSSGHENTEAFF. The DNA for the CDR3 is TGTGCCAGCAGTTCAGGACACGAGAACACTGAAGCTTTCTTT.

The CDR3 loop is CASSADGGYLNEQFF. CDR3 sequence (DNA): TGTGCCAGCAGTGCGGACGGGGGGTACCTCAATGAGCAGTTCTTC. This sequence joins TRBV2 and TRBJ2-1; TRBD2 matches 7 bases. Unmatched junction bases numbered 9, after V lost 4 bases and J lost 6 bases. Per germline, CDR1 SNHLY and CDR2 FYNNEI. The CDR3 extends over 15 amino acids.

This clone was observed a handful of times. The rearrangement joins TRBV15 to TRBJ2-1; TRBD2 agrees at 12 bases. J gave up 5 bases and V 1 base, and 12 bases lay outside the gene matches. Germline V gene sequence: CDR1 LNHNV, CDR2 YYDKDF (reference sequence). CDR3 length: 19 residues. Here the CDR3 reads CATSRGLAGVVIAHNEQFF. The CDR3 bases are TGTGCCACCAGCAGAGGACTAGCGGGAGTCGTTATCGCCCACAATGAGCAGTTCTTC.

Many counts were recorded for this clone. This chain uses TRBV6-1 with TRBJ1-3; no firm D call. The V and J ends lost 1 base and 4 bases respectively, with 20 bases between them. The CDR3 spans 18 residues. Germline CDR1 is MNHNS and CDR2 is SASEGT. CDR3 sequence: CASSEGPPGATTGNTIYF. The CDR3 nucleotides are TGTGCCAGCAGTGAAGGCCCCCCCGGAGCGACTACAGGAAACACCATATATTTT.

This chain joins TRBV7-9 and TRBJ1-5; 7 bases map to TRBD1. The trim removed 4 bases at V and 9 bases at J, leaving 6 bases unmatched. Germline CDR1 SEHNR, CDR2 FQNEAQ (reference sequence). The CDR3 totals 13 residues. The CDR3 loop reads CASSSNRGMPQHF. The CDR3 region has the DNA TGTGCCAGCAGCTCCAACAGGGGAATGCCCCAGCATTTT.

The CDR3 coding sequence is TGTGCCTGGAGTGTACTGCAGGGGGCCTACAATGAGCAGTTCTTC. Translated, it gives CAWSVLQGAYNEQFF. The V and J genes are TRBV30 and TRBJ2-1; 7 bases align to TRBD1. V gave up 0 bases and J gave up 2 bases; unmatched junction bases: 4. CDR3 length equals 15 residues. CDR1 is GTSNPN, CDR2 SVGIG, per germline (reference sequence).

V and J are TRBV27 and TRBJ2-1; TRBD2 agrees at 11 bases. The CDR3 spans 16 residues. Germline CDR1 MNHEY, CDR2 SMNVEV (reference sequence). V was clipped by 4 bases and J by 6 bases; unmatched bases: 8. Here the CDR3 DNA reads TGTGCCAGCAGTTCTACCGGGACTAGCGGCCTCAATGAGCAGTTCTTC. Encoded protein: CASSSTGTSGLNEQFF.

J is TRBJ2-7 and V is TRBV19; 7 bases are shared with TRBD2. The CDR3 runs to 14 residues. Germline loops: CDR1 LNHDA, CDR2 SQIVND (reference sequence). V dropped 2 bases and J dropped 5; count of bases not matched to a gene: 6. Here the CDR3 reads CASSIRDYFDEQYF. The DNA of the CDR3 is TGTGCCAGTAGTATAAGGGACTATTTTGACGAGCAGTACTTC.

The chain combines TRBV7-9 with TRBJ2-5; D is unresolved. Germline V gene lookup returns CDR1 SEHNR and CDR2 FQNEAQ (reference sequence). With 4 bases removed from V and 5 bases from J, the gap between germline ends came to 14 bases. CDR3 length equals 14 residues. DNA for the CDR3: TGTGCCAGCAGCTCCGAAAGGTTGAGGGAGACCCAGTACTTC. This translates into CASSSERLRETQYF.

V usage is TRBV5-1 and J usage is TRBJ2-7; no definite D call. V lost 4 bases and J lost 1, with 9 bases in between. Germline V gene sequence: CDR1 SGHRS, CDR2 YFSETQ. The length of the CDR3 is 13 residues. The CDR3 DNA follows: TGCGCCAGCAGCATGCAGATATCCTACGAGCAGTACTTC. It yields the protein CASSMQISYEQYF. Combining the CDR3 with reference TRBV5-1 and TRBJ2-7 gives the whole variable domain KAGVTQTPRYLIKTRGQQVTLSCSPISGHRSVSWYQQTPGQGLQFLFEYFSETQRNKGNFPGRFSGRQFSNSRSEMNVSTLELGDSALYLCASSMQISYEQYFGPGTRLTVT.

The V gene is TRBV6-5, the J gene TRBJ2-7; 8 bases align to TRBD2. Germline CDR1 and CDR2: MNHEY and SVGAGI. The CDR3 runs 14 residues. V lost 7 bases, J lost 2 bases, and 7 bases stayed unmatched. In DNA form, the CDR3 reads TGTGCCAGCACCGCGGGGGGCGAGACCTACGAGCAGTACTTC. Translation: CASTAGGETYEQYF.

J is TRBJ2-7 and V is TRBV6-5; 8 bases line up with TRBD2. V dropped 7 bases and J dropped 0; count of bases not matched to a gene: 5. Germline assignment: CDR1 MNHEY and CDR2 SVGAGI. The CDR3 runs to 14 residues. CDR3 in amino acids: CASNQREFSYEQYF. DNA for the CDR3: TGTGCCAGCAACCAGCGGGAGTTCTCCTACGAGCAGTACTTC.

This CDR3 reads CASSLSRGEQYF. Here the CDR3 DNA reads TGTGCCAGCAGCTTAAGTAGGGGCGAGCAGTACTTC. The chain couples TRBV7-2 to TRBJ2-7; perhaps TRBD1 as D (5 bases). The CDR3 is 12 amino acids. CDR1 is SGHTA, CDR2 FQGNSA, per germline. Trimming left V 2 bases short and J 6 bases short, with 8 bases between.

J is TRBJ2-1 and V is TRBV7-2; 9 bases line up with TRBD2. Trimming at V came to 3 bases and at J to 2 bases, leaving 2 bases not matched to a gene. Germline values: CDR1 SGHTA, CDR2 FQGNSA. The CDR3 spans 15 residues. CDR3 amino acids: CASSFLAGTYNEQFF. CDR3 DNA sequence: TGTGCCAGCAGCTTCCTAGCGGGGACCTACAATGAGCAGTTCTTC. Filled out from reference TRBV7-2 and TRBJ2-1, the complete variable domain reads GAGVSQSPSNKVTEKGKDVELRCDPISGHTALYWYRQSLGQGLEFLIYFQGNSAPDKSGLPSDRFSAERTGGSVSTLTIQRTQQEDSAVYLCASSFLAGTYNEQFFGPGTRLTVL.

The table lists this clone with a count of one. The chain links TRBV7-8 to TRBJ2-7, with D possibly TRBD1 on 5 matching bases. The V and J ends lost 1 base and 2 bases respectively, with 12 bases between them. The CDR3 loop spans 15 amino acids. The germline V gene encodes CDR1 SGHVS and CDR2 FQNEAQ. CDR3 in amino acids: CASSLDQGRAYEQYF. CDR3 bases: TGTGCCAGCAGCTTAGATCAGGGCAGGGCCTACGAGCAGTACTTC.

A single count supports this clone. The chain joins TRBV21-1 to TRBJ1-4; the DNA was not used to check the table's D call, TRBD1. TRBV21-1 corresponds to a pseudogene. The CDR3 covers 15 residues. CDR3 sequence: CASSSVDRPDEKLFF. DNA for the CDR3: TGTGCCAGCAGCTCTGTGGACAGGCCGGATGAAAAACTGTTTTTT.

The J gene is TRBJ2-7, the V gene TRBV28; 12 bases map to TRBD2. This CDR3 region has 16 residues. From germline, CDR1 is MDHEN and CDR2 SYDVKM. V lost 6 bases and J lost 1; bases outside the gene matches: 7. This chain's CDR3 is CASSYRLAGASYEQYF. CDR3 coding DNA: TGTGCCAGCAGCTATCGACTAGCGGGAGCTTCCTACGAGCAGTACTTC.

CDR3 DNA sequence: TGTGCCAGCAGCCGCTTGGTTAGCGGGAGGGCCGGGTCCGGGGAGCTGTTTTTT. This gives the protein CASSRLVSGRAGSGELFF. This chain uses TRBV11-2 with TRBJ2-2, with 11 bases that match TRBD2. V lost 5 bases to trimming and J lost 6 bases; unmatched junction nucleotides: 14. The CDR3 length is 18 residues. Germline V CDR1 and CDR2: SGHAT, FQNNGV. The whole variable domain, filled in from reference TRBV11-2 and TRBJ2-2, reads EAGVAQSPRYKIIEKRQSVAFWCNPISGHATLYWYQQILGQGPKLLIQFQNNGVVDDSQLPKDRFSAERLKGVDSTLKIQPAKLEDSAVYLCASSRLVSGRAGSGELFFGEGSRLTVL.

The rearrangement uses TRBV6-5 and TRBJ2-3, with 9 bases aligning to TRBD2. This CDR3 has 15 amino acids. The ends lost 5 bases at V and 6 bases at J; junction bases unmatched: 9. In germline, CDR1 is MNHEY, CDR2 SVGAGI. The CDR3 DNA is TGTGCCAGCAGTCCTAGAGCGGGAGGAAGGGATACGCAGTATTTT. Residues: CASSPRAGGRDTQYF.

This chain links TRBV6-1 with TRBJ1-2; 7 nucleotides agree with TRBD1. V trimming: 5 bases; J trimming: 4 bases; junction bases outside the gene matches: 1. Germline V lookup: CDR1 MNHNS, CDR2 SASEGT. There are 12 residues in the CDR3. The CDR3 region is CASSSGGYGYTF. The DNA of the CDR3 is TGTGCCAGCAGTTCAGGGGGCTATGGCTACACCTTC.

The chain carries TRBV5-1 and TRBJ2-2; no firm D call. Germline-derived CDR1 and CDR2 are SGHRS and YFSETQ. Trimming left V 5 bases short and J 3 bases short, with 11 bases between. This CDR3 has 14 residues. CDR3 residues: CASRGRADTGELFF. The CDR3 coding sequence is TGCGCCAGCAGGGGCAGAGCAGACACCGGGGAGCTGTTTTTT.